This T cell receptor beta chain stems from a study of blood T cells in healthy people across ages. PCR was performed a second time for roughly 7 to 12 cycles using a sample-barcoded 5' primer and a J-beta primer mix. TCRdb itself ran the 5' RACE reads through MiXCR, one entry per CDR3 protein. The sample includes 800,000 to 1,000,000 distinct CDR3 sequences, roughly 52% of them seen just once. Investigators took about 9.1 milliliters of peripheral blood from every donor. Sequenced material: blood. This sequence was found in a young man in good health.

The chain's CDR3 is CASRTGGPGELFF. CDR3 in DNA: TGTGCCAGTAGGACAGGGGGCCCCGGGGAGCTGTTTTTT. The gene calls are TRBV6-6 and TRBJ2-2; TRBD1 agrees at 11 bases. Trimming cost V 9 bases and J 6 bases; bases outside gene matches: 3. Germline V CDR1 and CDR2: MNHNY, SVGAGI (reference sequence). The CDR3 is 13 residues long.